This TCR beta chain was recorded in a study of blood T cell repertoires in COVID-19. Study background: Samples of COVID-19 (acute and convalescent) were obtained from the United States, Italy and Spain.

Libraries were prepared by immunoSEQ multiplex PCR; TCRdb keeps only in-frame clonotypes and omits some of them. The data contain roughly 250,000 clones, roughly nine tenths of them singletons. The CDR3 contains 11 residues. Germline CDR1 and CDR2: DFQATT and SNEGSKA (reference sequence). Between the trimmed V and J ends, which lost 6 bases and 9 bases, there was a span of 15 bases. This TCR was recovered from a woman between 25 and 40 years old with COVID-19, enrolled during active disease. V is TRBV20-1 and J is TRBJ2-7; D gene uncertain. Specimen: peripheral blood. This CDR3 is CSASLGASQYF. CDR3 bases: TGCAGTGCCAGTCTTGGAGCTTCGCAGTACTTC.